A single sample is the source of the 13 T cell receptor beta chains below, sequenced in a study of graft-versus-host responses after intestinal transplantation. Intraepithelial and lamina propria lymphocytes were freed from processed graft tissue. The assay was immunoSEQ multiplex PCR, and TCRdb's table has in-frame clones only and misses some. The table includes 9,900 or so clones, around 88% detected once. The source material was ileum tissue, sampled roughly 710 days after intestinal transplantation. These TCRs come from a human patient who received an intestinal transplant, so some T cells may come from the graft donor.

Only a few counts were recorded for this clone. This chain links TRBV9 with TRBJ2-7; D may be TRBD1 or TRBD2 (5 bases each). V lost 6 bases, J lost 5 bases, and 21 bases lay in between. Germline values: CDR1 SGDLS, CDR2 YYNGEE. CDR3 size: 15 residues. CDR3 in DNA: TGTGCCAGCAATCCTCAGGGTGAGGGGTCTCACGAGCAGTACTTC. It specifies CASNPQGEGSHEQYF.

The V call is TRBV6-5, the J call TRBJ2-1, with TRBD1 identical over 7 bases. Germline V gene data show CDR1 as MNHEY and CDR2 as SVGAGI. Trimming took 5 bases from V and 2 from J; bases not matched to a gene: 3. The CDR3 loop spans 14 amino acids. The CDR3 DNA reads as TGTGCCAGCAGTCAGGACAGGACCTACAATGAGCAGTTCTTC. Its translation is CASSQDRTYNEQFF.

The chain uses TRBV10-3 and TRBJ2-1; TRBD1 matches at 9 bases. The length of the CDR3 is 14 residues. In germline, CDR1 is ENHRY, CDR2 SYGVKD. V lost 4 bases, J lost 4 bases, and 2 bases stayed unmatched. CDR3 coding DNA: TGTGCCATCAGTGGGGACAGGGATTACAATGAGCAGTTCTTC. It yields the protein CAISGDRDYNEQFF.

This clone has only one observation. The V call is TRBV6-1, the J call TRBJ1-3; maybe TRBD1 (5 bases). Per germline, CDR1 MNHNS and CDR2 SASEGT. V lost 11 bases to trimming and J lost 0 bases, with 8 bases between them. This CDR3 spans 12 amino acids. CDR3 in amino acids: CAGGTSGNTIYF. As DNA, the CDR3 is TGTGCCGGGGGAACCTCTGGAAACACCATATATTTT.

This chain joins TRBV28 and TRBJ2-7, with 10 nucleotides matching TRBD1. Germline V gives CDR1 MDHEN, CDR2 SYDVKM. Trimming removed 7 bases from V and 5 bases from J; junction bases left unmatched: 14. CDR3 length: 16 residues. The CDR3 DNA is TGTGCCAGCAACCGCGAAACGACAGGGGGCAGGGACGAGCAGTACTTC. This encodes CASNRETTGGRDEQYF.

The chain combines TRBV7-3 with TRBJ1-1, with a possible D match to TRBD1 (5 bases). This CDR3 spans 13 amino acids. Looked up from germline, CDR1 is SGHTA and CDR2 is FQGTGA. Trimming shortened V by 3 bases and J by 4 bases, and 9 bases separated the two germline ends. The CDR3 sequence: CASSFLGGTEAFF. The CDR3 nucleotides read TGTGCCAGCAGCTTTTTGGGGGGCACTGAAGCTTTCTTT.

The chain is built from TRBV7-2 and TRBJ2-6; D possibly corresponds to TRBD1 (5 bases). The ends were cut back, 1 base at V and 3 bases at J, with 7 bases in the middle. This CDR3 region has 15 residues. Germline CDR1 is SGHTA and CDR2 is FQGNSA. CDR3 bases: TGTGCCAGCAGCTTAGTCAGGGTTGGGGCCAACGTCCTGACTTTC. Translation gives CASSLVRVGANVLTF.

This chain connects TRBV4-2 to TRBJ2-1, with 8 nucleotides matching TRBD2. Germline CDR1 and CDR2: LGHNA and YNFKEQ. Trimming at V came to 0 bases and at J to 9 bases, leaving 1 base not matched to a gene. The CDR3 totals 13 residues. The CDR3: CASSQDRGGEQFF. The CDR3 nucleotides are TGTGCCAGCAGCCAAGATCGGGGGGGTGAGCAGTTCTTC.

CDR3: CASSLTGSPLHF. CDR3 DNA: TGTGCCAGCAGCTTAACAGGTTCACCCCTCCACTTT. The chain links TRBV11-2 to TRBJ1-6; D might be TRBD1 (5 bases). The CDR3 contains 12 residues. Germline values: CDR1 SGHAT, CDR2 FQNNGV. The V end lost 2 bases, the J end lost 9 bases, and 5 bases lay between the germline ends.

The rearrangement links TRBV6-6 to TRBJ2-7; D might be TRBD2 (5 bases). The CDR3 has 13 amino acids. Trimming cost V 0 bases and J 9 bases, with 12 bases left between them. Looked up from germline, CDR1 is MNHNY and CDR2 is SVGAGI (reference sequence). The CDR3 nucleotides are TGTGCCAGCAGTTACTCGATGGGGAGTGGGCAGTACTTC. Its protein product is CASSYSMGSGQYF.

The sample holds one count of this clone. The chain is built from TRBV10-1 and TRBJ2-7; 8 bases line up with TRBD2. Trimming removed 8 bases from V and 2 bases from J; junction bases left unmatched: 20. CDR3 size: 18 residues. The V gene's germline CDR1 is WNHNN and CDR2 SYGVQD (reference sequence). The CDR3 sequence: CASRMPSGGGGTTYEQYF. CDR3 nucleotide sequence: TGCGCCAGCCGGATGCCCTCGGGGGGGGGCGGGACCACCTACGAGCAGTACTTC.

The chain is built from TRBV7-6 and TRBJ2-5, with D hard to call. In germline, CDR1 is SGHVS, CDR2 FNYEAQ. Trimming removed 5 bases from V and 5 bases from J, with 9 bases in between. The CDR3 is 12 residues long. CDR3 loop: CASSPNSETQYF. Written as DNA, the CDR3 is TGTGCCAGCAGCCCAAATTCGGAGACCCAGTACTTC. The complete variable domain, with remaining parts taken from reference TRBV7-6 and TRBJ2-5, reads GAGVSQSPRYKVTKRGQDVALRCDPISGHVSLYWYRQALGQGPEFLTYFNYEAQQDKSGLPNDRFSAERPEGSISTLTIQRTEQRDSAMYRCASSPNSETQYFGPGTRLLVL.

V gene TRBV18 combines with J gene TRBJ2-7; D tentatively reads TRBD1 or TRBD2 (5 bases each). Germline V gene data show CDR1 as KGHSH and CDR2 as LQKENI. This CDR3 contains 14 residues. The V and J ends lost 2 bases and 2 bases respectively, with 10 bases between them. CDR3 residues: CASSPGAGAYEQYF. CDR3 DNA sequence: TGTGCCAGCTCACCAGGGGCGGGTGCCTACGAGCAGTACTTC.